The clone carrying this TCR beta chain was seen a handful of times. Its antigen is unidentified. Each CDR3 protein gets one entry after TCRdb re-called the RT-PCR reads with MiXCR. The repertoire includes hundreds of thousands of distinct CDR3 sequences, roughly 13% of them detected once, and around 6.5% sits in the top ten. The CDR3 runs 14 residues. Germline V gene lookup returns CDR1 LGHNA and CDR2 YSLEER. The ends were cut back, 0 bases at V and 6 bases at J, with 10 bases in the middle. The entry originates in a study of response to subunit inactivated influenza vaccine. Study outcomes and limitations: With each seasonal influenza vaccination, the authors suggested, few new T cells are recruited.

The J gene is TRBJ2-3, the V gene TRBV4-3; D not certain. This material consisted of PBMCs from blood, taken roughly 15 days before vaccination. The source of this sequence is a man aged 45-65 years who received an inactivated influenza vaccine. CDR3 sequence: CASSQETERDTQYF. The CDR3 region has the DNA TGCGCCAGCAGCCAAGAAACCGAAAGGGATACGCAGTATTTT.